These 22 T cell receptor beta chains originate from one sample sequenced in a study of regulatory T cells in long-lasting Graves disease. Time point noted: newly diagnosed GD, antithyroid drugs for less than 3 months. Preparation of the TCR library used RNA extracted from PBMCs. Arm-PCR of CDR3 regions and iRepertoire HTBI primers were used to build TCR beta libraries. TCRdb passed the multiplex PCR reads through MiXCR, listing each CDR3 protein once. The data show a few hundred thousand distinct CDR3 sequences, approximately 12% seen once. These data are also associated with another study on T cells in Graves' hyperthyroidism and ophthalmopathy.

This sample comprised peripheral blood mononuclear cells (PBMCs), obtained at new diagnosis, from a patient treated with antithyroid drugs. The receptors were gathered from a young woman with Graves disease.

This clonotype was counted between two and nine times. V is TRBV5-1 and J is TRBJ2-7, with D possibly TRBD2 on 5 matching bases. Germline V gives CDR1 SGHRS, CDR2 YFSETQ. This CDR3 has 15 residues. With 1 base removed from V and 6 bases from J, the gap between germline ends came to 17 bases. This chain's CDR3 is CASSLSGYTGSEQYF. The CDR3 region has the DNA TGCGCCAGCAGCTTGTCCGGGTACACGGGGAGCGAGCAGTACTTC.

This chain joins TRBV12-3 or TRBV12-4 and TRBJ2-5, with TRBD2 as a possible D gene (6 bases). The V end lost 1 base, the J end lost 4 bases, and 10 bases lay between the germline ends. The CDR3 totals 14 residues. The CDR3, as DNA: TGTGCCAGCAGTTTAGGACTAGTGAGAGAGACCCAGTACTTC. Protein product: CASSLGLVRETQYF.

The V gene is TRBV4-1, the J gene TRBJ2-1; D unclear. The germline CDR1 and CDR2 sequences are MGHRA and YSYEKL. V dropped 1 base and J dropped 4 bases, with 5 bases sitting between them. This CDR3 is 13 amino acids long. The CDR3 region has the DNA TGCGCCAGCAGCCAAGTAAGGTACAATGAGCAGTTCTTC. The encoded protein is CASSQVRYNEQFF.

At least ten counts were recorded for this clonotype. The rearrangement links TRBV6-1 to TRBJ2-3; D might be TRBD1 (5 bases). V was trimmed by 5 bases and J by 5 bases, leaving 14 bases between them. This CDR3 region has 14 residues. Germline V gene sequence: CDR1 MNHNS, CDR2 SASEGT. CDR3 bases: TGTGCCAGCAGTACGACTCCCCAGGGAGATACGCAGTATTTT. This sequence encodes CASSTTPQGDTQYF.

This clonotype has more than one count but fewer than ten. The chain links TRBV7-9 to TRBJ2-7; D gene uncertain. The germline V and J ends were trimmed by 2 bases and 6 bases, with 14 bases remaining between them. CDR1 SEHNR and CDR2 FQNEAQ come from the germline V gene (reference sequence). The CDR3 length is 14 residues. CDR3: CASSLNVLEGEQYV. For the CDR3, the DNA is TGTGCCAGCAGCTTAAACGTGCTTGAAGGCGAGCAGTACGTC.

About this clonotype: A much bigger clone sits one base away, suggesting this may be a read error. In nucleotides, the CDR3 is TGTGCCAGCAGCACCCGACAGGGATCTGGCTACACCTTC. This codes for CASSTRQGSGYTF. V usage is TRBV11-2 and J usage is TRBJ1-2; 7 bases are shared with TRBD1. The CDR3 contains 13 residues. V lost 5 bases to trimming and J lost 7 bases; unmatched junction nucleotides: 7. Germline loops: CDR1 SGHAT, CDR2 FQNNGV. The complete variable domain, with remaining parts taken from reference TRBV11-2 and TRBJ1-2, reads EAGVAQSPRYKIIEKRQSVAFWCNPISGHATLYWYQQILGQGPKLLIQFQNNGVVDDSQLPKDRFSAERLKGVDSTLKIQPAKLEDSAVYLCASSTRQGSGYTFGSGTRLTVV.

This clonotype was recorded many times. V is TRBV7-2 and J is TRBJ2-4; 8 nucleotides line up with TRBD2. Trimming at V came to 6 bases and at J to 3 bases, leaving 7 bases not matched to a gene. The CDR3 covers 15 residues. Germline CDR1 is SGHTA and CDR2 is FQGNSA. The CDR3 is CASSLGRAGKNIQYF. The CDR3 region has the DNA TGTGCCAGCAGTCTCGGGAGGGCCGGCAAAAACATTCAGTACTTC.

Many counts were recorded for this clonotype. V gene TRBV6-1 combines with J gene TRBJ2-5, with D perhaps being TRBD1 or TRBD2 (6 bases each). Between the trimmed V and J ends, which lost 6 bases and 3 bases, there was a span of 11 bases. Germline assignment: CDR1 MNHNS and CDR2 SASEGT. This CDR3 contains 13 residues. This chain's CDR3 is CASSQGGKETQYF. CDR3 DNA: TGTGCCAGCAGCCAAGGGGGGAAAGAGACCCAGTACTTC.

At least ten counts were recorded for this clonotype. The chain recombines TRBV11-2 with TRBJ2-1; TRBD2 might be the D (6 bases). Trimming shortened V by 5 bases and J by 6 bases, and 20 bases separated the two germline ends. Germline CDR1 and CDR2: SGHAT and FQNNGV. The CDR3 contains 16 residues. The CDR3 region is CASSLAYGHNGNEQFF. In nucleotides, the CDR3 is TGTGCCAGCAGCCTAGCGTATGGTCACAATGGCAATGAGCAGTTCTTC.

This clonotype came up many times. V gene TRBV5-6 combines with J gene TRBJ1-2; D perhaps matches TRBD1 (6 bases). Trimming left V 1 base short and J 3 bases short, with 16 bases between. CDR1 and CDR2 (germline): SGHDT, YYEEEE. The CDR3 covers 16 residues. The DNA of the CDR3 is TGTGCCAGCAGCTTGAGTGTGATGGACAGACACTATGGCTACACCTTC. It codes for CASSLSVMDRHYGYTF. Full variable domain (rest looked up from reference TRBV5-6 and TRBJ1-2): DAGVTQSPTHLIKTRGQQVTLRCSPKSGHDTVSWYQQALGQGPQFIFQYYEEEERQRGNFPDRFSGHQFPNYSSELNVNALLLGDSALYLCASSLSVMDRHYGYTFGSGTRLTVV.

The sample holds many counts of this clonotype. The chain uses TRBV20-1 and TRBJ1-1, with unresolved D. From germline, CDR1 is DFQATT and CDR2 SNEGSKA (reference sequence). Trimming cost V 6 bases and J 1 base, with 9 bases left between them. This CDR3 is built from 12 residues. CDR3 DNA: TGCAGTGCAAAAAATGGGAACACTGAAGCTTTCTTT. This sequence encodes CSAKNGNTEAFF.

This clonotype showed up many times. The chain employs TRBV27 and TRBJ2-3, with 9 bases matching TRBD2. The CDR3 length is 16 residues. The germline V gene has CDR1 MNHEY and CDR2 SMNVEV (reference sequence). V was clipped by 5 bases and J by 7 bases; unmatched bases: 13. The chain's CDR3 is CASSILAGNAANTQYF. CDR3 bases: TGTGCCAGCAGTATCCTAGCGGGAAACGCCGCGAATACGCAGTATTTT.

This clonotype appeared many times. The CDR3 reads CASSSLGHLDGYTF. For the CDR3, the DNA is TGTGCCAGCAGTTCCCTAGGACATTTAGATGGCTACACCTTC. The rearrangement joins TRBV12-3 or TRBV12-4 to TRBJ1-2; TRBD1 is a possible D gene (5 bases). Trimming removed 4 bases at V and 6 bases at J, with 15 bases between. The CDR3 length is 14 residues.

At least ten counts were recorded for this clonotype. This chain uses TRBV6-2 or TRBV6-3 with TRBJ2-5; D perhaps matches TRBD2 (5 bases). The CDR3 length is 13 residues. Trimming removed 5 bases at V and 7 bases at J, with 14 bases between. Per the germline V gene, CDR1 is MNHEY and CDR2 is SVGEGT. This CDR3 is CASSRGLPGTQYF. Written as DNA, the CDR3 is TGTGCCAGCAGTCGTGGACTCCCCGGGACCCAGTACTTC.

This clonotype appeared many times. The chain is built from TRBV3-1 and TRBJ2-1; 10 positions match TRBD2. The germline gives CDR1 LGHDT, CDR2 YNNKEL (reference sequence). CDR3 size: 14 residues. V lost 4 bases and J lost 10; bases outside the gene matches: 7. This CDR3 reads CASSLAGGPSEQFF. CDR3 nucleotides: TGTGCCAGCAGCCTAGCGGGAGGCCCGAGCGAGCAGTTCTTC.

This clonotype was observed at least ten times. This chain joins TRBV2 and TRBJ2-5; TRBD1 aligns across 9 bases. CDR3 size: 15 residues. J was trimmed by 0 bases and V by 5 bases; bases with no gene match: 4. Germline V lookup: CDR1 SNHLY, CDR2 FYNNEI. The CDR3 DNA is TGTGCCAGCAGTCCCCGGGACAGGGACCAAGAGACCCAGTACTTC. Its protein product is CASSPRDRDQETQYF. The full variable domain, completed using reference TRBV2 and TRBJ2-5, is EPEVTQTPSHQVTQMGQEVILRCVPISNHLYFYWYRQILGQKVEFLVSFYNNEISEKSEIFDDQFSVERPDGSNFTLKIRSTKLEDSAMYFCASSPRDRDQETQYFGPGTRLLVL.

This clonotype has a count of ten or more. The chain carries TRBV5-1 and TRBJ2-7, with 9 bases lining up with TRBD2. The V gene's germline CDR1 is SGHRS and CDR2 YFSETQ. CDR3 size: 16 residues. V gave up 0 bases and J gave up 6 bases; unmatched junction bases: 10. The CDR3 nucleotides are TGCGCCAGCAGCTTGGCTTTGGCGGGAGGGCCGGTCGAGCAGTACTTC. Residues: CASSLALAGGPVEQYF.

To note about this clonotype: A much larger clonotype is one base distant, so this may be a read error. This sequence joins TRBV20-1 and TRBJ1-1, with D perhaps TRBD1 (5 bases). Germline V CDR1 and CDR2: DFQATT, SNEGSKA (reference sequence). The CDR3 is 18 residues long. For the CDR3, the DNA is TGCAGTGCTAGGACCGGGTTGTTCCTTGACAGCCGTAACACTGAAGCTTCCTTT. Amino acid sequence: CSARTGLFLDSRNTEASF.

Turning to this clonotype: A far larger clone lies a single base away; this is likely a read error. V usage is TRBV7-9 and J usage is TRBJ2-3; TRBD1 or TRBD2 may be the D gene (5 bases each). CDR1 and CDR2 (germline): SEHNR, FQNEAQ (reference sequence). The CDR3 contains 14 residues. Trimming cost V 2 bases and J 2 bases, with 8 bases left between them. The CDR3 DNA follows: TGTGCCAGCAGCTTACGGGACCTCACAGATACGCAGTATTTT. It is translated as CASSLRDLTDTQYF.

This clonotype was recorded a few times. The CDR3 protein is CATGLAGADTQYF. The DNA of the CDR3 is TGTGCCACAGGACTAGCGGGAGCAGATACGCAGTATTTT. V usage is TRBV19 and J usage is TRBJ2-3; 13 nucleotides align to TRBD2. J lost 4 bases, V lost 10 bases, and 2 bases had no gene match. The CDR3 runs to 13 residues. CDR1 is LNHDA, CDR2 SQIVND, per germline (reference sequence).

This clonotype has only a few counts. J is TRBJ1-5 and V is TRBV27; D is undetermined. Germline-derived CDR1 and CDR2 are MNHEY and SMNVEV (reference sequence). The CDR3 runs to 15 residues. V was pared by 6 bases and J by 0 bases, with 12 bases between. The CDR3 DNA sequence: TGTGCCAGCAGAGTGAACGTAGATAGCAATCAGCCCCAGCATTTT. It translates to CASRVNVDSNQPQHF.

CDR3 coding DNA: TGTGCCACCGCACGGAGGGCGGATCAGCCCCAGCATTTT. It is translated as CATARRADQPQHF. This rearrangement joins TRBV15 to TRBJ1-5; no firm D call. Per germline, CDR1 LNHNV and CDR2 YYDKDF (reference sequence). Trimming removed 8 bases from V and 5 bases from J, with 13 bases in between. This CDR3 is 13 amino acids long.